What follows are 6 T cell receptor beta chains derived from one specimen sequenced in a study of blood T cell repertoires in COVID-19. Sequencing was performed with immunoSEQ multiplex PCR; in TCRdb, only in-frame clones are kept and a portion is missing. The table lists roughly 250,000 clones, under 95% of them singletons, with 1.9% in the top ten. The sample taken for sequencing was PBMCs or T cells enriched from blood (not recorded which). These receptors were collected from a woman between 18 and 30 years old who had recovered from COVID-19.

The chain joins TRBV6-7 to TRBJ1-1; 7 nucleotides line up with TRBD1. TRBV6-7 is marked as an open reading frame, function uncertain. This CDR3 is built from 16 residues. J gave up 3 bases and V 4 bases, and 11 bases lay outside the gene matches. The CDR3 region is CASSFRDSHFYTEAFF. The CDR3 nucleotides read TGTGCCAGCAGTTTCAGGGACAGTCACTTCTACACTGAAGCTTTCTTT.

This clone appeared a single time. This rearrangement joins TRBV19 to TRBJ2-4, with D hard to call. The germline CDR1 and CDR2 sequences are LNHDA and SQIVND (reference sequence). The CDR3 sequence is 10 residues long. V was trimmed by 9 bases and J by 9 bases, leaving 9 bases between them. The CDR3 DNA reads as TGTGCCAGCGGAAGGAGCATTCAGTACTTC. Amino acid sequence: CASGRSIQYF.

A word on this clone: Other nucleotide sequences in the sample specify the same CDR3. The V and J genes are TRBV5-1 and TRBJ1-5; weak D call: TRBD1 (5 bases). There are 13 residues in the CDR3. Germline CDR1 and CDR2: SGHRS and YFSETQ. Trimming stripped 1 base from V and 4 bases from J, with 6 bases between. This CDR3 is CASSLRGNQPQHF. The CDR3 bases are TGCGCCAGCAGCTTGCGGGGGAATCAGCCCCAGCATTTT.

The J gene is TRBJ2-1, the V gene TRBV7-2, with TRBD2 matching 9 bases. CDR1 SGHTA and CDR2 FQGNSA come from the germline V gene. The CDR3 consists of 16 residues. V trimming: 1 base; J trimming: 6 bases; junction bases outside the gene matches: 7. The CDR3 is CASSLVGGGASNEQFF. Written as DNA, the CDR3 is TGTGCCAGCAGCTTAGTTGGCGGGGGGGCGTCCAATGAGCAGTTCTTC.

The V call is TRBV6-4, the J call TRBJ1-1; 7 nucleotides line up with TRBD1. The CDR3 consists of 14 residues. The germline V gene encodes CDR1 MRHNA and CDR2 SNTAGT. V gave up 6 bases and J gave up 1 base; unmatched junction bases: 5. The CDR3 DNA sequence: TGTGCCAGCAGCGAGGGGGCGGAGAACACTGAAGCTTTCTTT. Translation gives CASSEGAENTEAFF.

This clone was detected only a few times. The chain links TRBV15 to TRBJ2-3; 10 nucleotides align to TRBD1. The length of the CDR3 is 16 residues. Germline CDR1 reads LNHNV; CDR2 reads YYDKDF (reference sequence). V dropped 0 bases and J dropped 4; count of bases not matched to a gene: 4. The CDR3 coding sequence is TGTGCCACCAGCAGAGATCCCGGGACAGGGGCAGATACGCAGTATTTT. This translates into CATSRDPGTGADTQYF. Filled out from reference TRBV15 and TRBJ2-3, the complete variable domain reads DAMVIQNPRYQVTQFGKPVTLSCSQTLNHNVMYWYQQKSSQAPKLLFHYYDKDFNNEADTPDNFQSRRPNTSFCFLDIRSPGLGDTAMYLCATSRDPGTGADTQYFGPGTRLTVL.